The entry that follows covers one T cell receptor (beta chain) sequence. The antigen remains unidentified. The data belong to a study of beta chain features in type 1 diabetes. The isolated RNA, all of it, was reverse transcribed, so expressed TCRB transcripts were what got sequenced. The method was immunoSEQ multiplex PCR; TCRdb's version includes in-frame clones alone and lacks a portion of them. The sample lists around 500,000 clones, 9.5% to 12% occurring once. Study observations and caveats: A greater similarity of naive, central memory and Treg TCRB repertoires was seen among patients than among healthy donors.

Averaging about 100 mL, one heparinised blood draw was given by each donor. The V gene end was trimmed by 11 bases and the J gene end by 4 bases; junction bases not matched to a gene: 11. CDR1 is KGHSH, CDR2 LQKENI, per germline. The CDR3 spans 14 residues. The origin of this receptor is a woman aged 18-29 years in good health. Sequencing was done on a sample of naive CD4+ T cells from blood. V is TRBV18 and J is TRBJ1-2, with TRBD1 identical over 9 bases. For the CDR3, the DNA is TGTGCCTGTACCCCGGACAGGGGTGCCTATGGCTACACCTTC. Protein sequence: CACTPDRGAYGYTF.